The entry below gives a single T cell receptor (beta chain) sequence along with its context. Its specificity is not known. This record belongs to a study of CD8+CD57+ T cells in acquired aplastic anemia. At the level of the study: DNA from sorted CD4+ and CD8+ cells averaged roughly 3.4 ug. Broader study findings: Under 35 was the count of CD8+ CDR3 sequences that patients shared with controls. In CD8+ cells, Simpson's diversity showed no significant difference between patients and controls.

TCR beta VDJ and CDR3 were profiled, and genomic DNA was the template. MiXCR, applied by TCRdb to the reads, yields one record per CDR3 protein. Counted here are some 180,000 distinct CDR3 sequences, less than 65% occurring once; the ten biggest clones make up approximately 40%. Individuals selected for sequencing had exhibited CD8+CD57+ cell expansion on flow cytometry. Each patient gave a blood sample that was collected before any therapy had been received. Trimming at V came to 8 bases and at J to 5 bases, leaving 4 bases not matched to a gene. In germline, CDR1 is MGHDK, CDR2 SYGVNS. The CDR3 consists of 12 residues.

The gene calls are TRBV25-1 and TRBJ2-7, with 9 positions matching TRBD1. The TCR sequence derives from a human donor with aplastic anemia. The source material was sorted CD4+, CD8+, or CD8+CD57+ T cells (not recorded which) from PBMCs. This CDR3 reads CASSGQGHEQYF. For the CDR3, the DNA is TGTGCCAGCTCGGGACAGGGCCACGAGCAGTACTTC.